These 9 T cell receptor beta chains originate from one sample sequenced in a study of T cells in women clearing cervical HPV infection. The repertoire was sequenced with immunoSEQ multiplex PCR; TCRdb's copy has only in-frame clones and lacks some. The ten top clones account for 4% to 6%, within a sample of about 22,000 clones. Specimen: blood buffy coat. These receptors were taken from a woman aged 18-70 years with a cervical HPV16 infection that either progressed to CIN3+ or cleared (not recorded which).

About this clone: The read ends 3 residues shy of where the CDR3 ends; the end is completed using the germline J gene. The chain has TRBV6-1 and TRBJ2-7; 12 nucleotides line up with TRBD1. This CDR3 spans 18 amino acids. V gave up 6 bases and J gave up 4 bases; unmatched junction bases: 16. Germline CDR1 MNHNS, CDR2 SASEGT. The CDR3 region is CASREPGDRGRRRYEQYF. The sequenced CDR3 bases are TGTGCCAGCAGGGAACCGGGGGACAGGGGGCGGAGGAGGTACGAG.

On this clone: The observed sequence ends 3 residues before the CDR3 terminus, with the missing tail filled in from the germline J gene. The rearrangement uses TRBV30 and TRBJ1-2; no clear D gene. The length of the CDR3 is 15 residues. Germline V gene sequence: CDR1 GTSNPN, CDR2 SVGIG (reference sequence). Deletions cut 5 bases from V and 2 bases from J, with 18 bases between. The CDR3 spells CAWSPVRLLNYGYTF. CDR3 DNA, as far as it was read: TGTGCCTGGTCGCCCGTACGACTTTTGAACTATGGC.

Concerning this clone itself: The DNA ends 3 residues before the CDR3 does, and the rest of the CDR3 is filled in from the germline J gene. This chain joins TRBV10-2 and TRBJ1-5; D is ambiguous. V was pared by 0 bases and J by 2 bases, with 5 bases between. This CDR3 is 14 amino acids long. Germline V gene lookup returns CDR1 WSHSY and CDR2 SAAADI. The CDR3 region is CASSESRGNQPQHF. The covered CDR3 bases are TGCGCCAGCAGTGAGTCGAGGGGCAATCAGCCC.

As regards this clone: With the read ending 3 residues before the CDR3 end, the germline J gene is used to fill in that end. J is TRBJ2-2 and V is TRBV5-1; the match to TRBD1 covers 8 bases. The V and J ends lost 6 bases and 4 bases, in that order; junction bases with no gene match: 17. CDR1 is SGHRS, CDR2 YFSETQ, per germline. This CDR3 contains 18 residues. CDR3 sequence: CASTNGQGFLFSTGELFF. CDR3 DNA (partial): TGCGCCAGCACTAATGGACAGGGATTTCTATTTTCCACCGGGGAG.

About this clone: Read data end 3 residues before the CDR3 end; the end is taken from the germline J gene. V and J are TRBV7-9 and TRBJ1-1; 7 bases agree with TRBD1. The CDR3 sequence is 13 residues long. Germline loops: CDR1 SEHNR, CDR2 FQNEAQ (reference sequence). The CDR3 sequence: CASRGDSLWIAFF. The covered CDR3 bases are TGTGCCAGCAGGGGGGACAGTCTTTGGATT.

Remarks on this clone: Read coverage stops 3 residues before the CDR3 terminus; the germline J gene supplies the remainder. This chain joins TRBV18 and TRBJ2-7; D tentatively fits TRBD1 or TRBD2 (5 bases each). CDR1 and CDR2 (germline): KGHSH, LQKENI. V was trimmed by 6 bases and J by 3 bases, leaving 21 bases between them. The CDR3 covers 16 residues. CDR3 protein: CASSRTGGGLDYEQYF. Incomplete CDR3 DNA: TGTGCCAGCTCCCGTACAGGCGGAGGCCTTGACTACGAG.

For this clone: The read ends 3 residues shy of where the CDR3 ends; the end is completed using the germline J gene. V usage is TRBV2 and J usage is TRBJ2-5; 11 bases agree with TRBD2. The V gene's germline CDR1 is SNHLY and CDR2 FYNNEI. The CDR3 is 14 amino acids. J lost 5 bases, V lost 6 bases, and 5 bases had no gene match. CDR3 DNA, as far as it was read: TGTGCCAGCAGACCACTAGCGGGGGACGAGACC. Amino acid sequence: CASRPLAGDET. The complete CDR3 reads CASRPLAGDETQYF.

As for this clone: The read halts 3 residues ahead of the CDR3 end, with the missing end drawn from the germline J gene. The chain has TRBV6-1 and TRBJ1-4, with 7 positions matching TRBD1. This CDR3 is built from 17 residues. V lost 1 base to trimming and J lost 8 bases; unmatched junction nucleotides: 13. From germline, CDR1 is MNHNS and CDR2 SASEGT. The chain's CDR3 is CASSEGGPYRGKEKLFF. The CDR3 DNA, read in part, is TGTGCCAGCAGTGAAGGAGGTCCCTACAGGGGAAAAGAAAAA.

Details on this clone: The read stops 3 residues short of the end of the CDR3; the missing end is completed from the germline J gene. The V and J genes are TRBV2 and TRBJ2-2; D is possibly TRBD1 (5 bases). The CDR3 loop spans 14 amino acids. Germline CDR1 and CDR2: SNHLY and FYNNEI. The part of the CDR3 DNA that was read is TGTGCCAGCAGTGTTGGGGCACCTAATGAAAAG. Its protein product is CASSVGAPNEK. The whole CDR3 sequence is CASSVGAPNEKLFF.